The clone carrying this T cell receptor (beta chain) has more than one count but fewer than ten. The antigen is unknown. After removal of 7 bases from V and 6 bases from J, the junction contained 16 bases not matched to a gene. There are 15 residues in the CDR3. Germline CDR1 GTSNPN, CDR2 SVGIG (reference sequence). These data are taken from a study of cytomegalovirus exposure and HLA in healthy donors. Overall study: Sequencing of around 200 million T cells in an earlier analysis found 100 million to 140 million unique TCR beta sequences.

Among the donors, all were healthy bone marrow donors. Use of 60 Vbeta and 13 Jbeta primers characterized the PCR. Clones were sequenced by immunoSEQ multiplex PCR, and TCRdb holds only the in-frame ones, with some missing. This table holds tens of thousands of clones, about four fifths found once. Overall study results and limits: Researchers reported in a later analysis that common viral pathogens appeared linked to several top clusters.

The chain combines TRBV30 with TRBJ2-7, with TRBD1 matching 9 bases. This clonotype was obtained from a man aged 18 to 29 in good health and CMV-seronegative. The sequencing input was PBMCs. This CDR3 reads CASLSGQGMVGEQYF. The CDR3 nucleotides are TGTGCCTCGTTGAGCGGACAGGGGATGGTAGGCGAGCAGTACTTC.